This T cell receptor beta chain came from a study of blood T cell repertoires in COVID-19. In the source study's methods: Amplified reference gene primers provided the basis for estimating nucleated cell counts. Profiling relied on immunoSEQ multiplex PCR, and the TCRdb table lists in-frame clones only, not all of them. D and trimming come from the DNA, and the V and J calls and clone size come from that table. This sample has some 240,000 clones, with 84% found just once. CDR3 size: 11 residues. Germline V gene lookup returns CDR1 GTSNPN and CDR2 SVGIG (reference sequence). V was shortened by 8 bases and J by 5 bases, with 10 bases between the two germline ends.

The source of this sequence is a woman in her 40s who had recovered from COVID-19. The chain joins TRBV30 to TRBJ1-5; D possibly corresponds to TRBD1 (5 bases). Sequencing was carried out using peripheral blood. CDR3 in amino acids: CALGGDQPQHF. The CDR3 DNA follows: TGTGCCCTCGGGGGGGATCAGCCCCAGCATTTT.